This T cell receptor (beta chain) was found in a study of OX40 agonist ivuxolimab in advanced cancers. On the study more broadly: The patients received ivuxolimab by intravenous route every 2 weeks at 0.01 to 10 mg/kg.

Measured with immunoSEQ multiplex PCR; TCRdb has only the in-frame clones, and not every one. This sample has some 39,000 clones; roughly nine tenths occur once, and the top ten carry about 4.2%. Study-level findings and limits: Compared with others, partial responders at 0.1-3.0 mg/kg displayed clonal expansion among the lowest.

Blood specimens came from baseline, cycle 4 day 1, and cycle 7 day 1. Concerning this clone: Its antigen is unknown.

This TCR was sampled from an adult with an advanced solid tumor such as melanoma, head and neck, liver or kidney cancer. The starting material was CD4+ or CD8+ T cells sorted from blood, obtained in a trial of the OX40 agonist ivuxolimab.

CDR3 region: CASSPLLGTGELFF. The CDR3 DNA sequence: TGTGCCAGCAGCCCGCTACTGGGCACCGGGGAGCTGTTTTTT. The rearrangement uses TRBV14 and TRBJ2-2; D not certain. The CDR3 covers 14 residues. Germline CDR1 reads SGHDN; CDR2 reads FVKESK. V lost 4 bases and J lost 4, with 10 bases in between.